These 3 T cell receptor beta chains were sequenced from one sample in a study of Ad26.COV2.S vaccination and SARS-CoV-2 variants. Profiling relied on immunoSEQ multiplex PCR, and the TCRdb table lists in-frame clones only, not all of them. The profile shows about 350,000 clones, under 95% of them singletons. This specimen was peripheral blood, taken after recovery from COVID-19. The receptor source for this set is a human donor who had recovered from COVID-19.

The V and J genes are TRBV9 and TRBJ1-6; D might be TRBD1 (6 bases). Germline V gene sequence: CDR1 SGDLS, CDR2 YYNGEE. The V end lost 6 bases, the J end lost 3 bases, and 10 bases lay between the germline ends. This CDR3 region has 14 residues. Here the CDR3 reads CASIQGIYNSPLHF. CDR3 nucleotide sequence: TGTGCCAGCATTCAGGGGATCTATAATTCACCCCTCCACTTT.

The chain is built from TRBV11-2 and TRBJ2-2; TRBD2 is a possible D gene (6 bases). In germline, CDR1 is SGHAT, CDR2 FQNNGV. This CDR3 region has 16 residues. V dropped 5 bases and J dropped 2 bases, with 15 bases sitting between them. Written as DNA, the CDR3 is TGTGCCAGCAGCCGTTTTGCGGGACTCAACACCGGGGAGCTGTTTTTT. It yields the protein CASSRFAGLNTGELFF.

The gene calls are TRBV6-6 and TRBJ2-1; D could derive from TRBD1 or TRBD2 (5 bases each). Trimming stripped 5 bases from V and 4 bases from J, with 9 bases between. Germline-derived CDR1 and CDR2 are MNHNY and SVGAGI (reference sequence). The CDR3 has 13 amino acids. The CDR3 DNA follows: TGTGCCAGCAGTCAAGGGACGTACAATGAGCAGTTCTTC. Translation gives CASSQGTYNEQFF.